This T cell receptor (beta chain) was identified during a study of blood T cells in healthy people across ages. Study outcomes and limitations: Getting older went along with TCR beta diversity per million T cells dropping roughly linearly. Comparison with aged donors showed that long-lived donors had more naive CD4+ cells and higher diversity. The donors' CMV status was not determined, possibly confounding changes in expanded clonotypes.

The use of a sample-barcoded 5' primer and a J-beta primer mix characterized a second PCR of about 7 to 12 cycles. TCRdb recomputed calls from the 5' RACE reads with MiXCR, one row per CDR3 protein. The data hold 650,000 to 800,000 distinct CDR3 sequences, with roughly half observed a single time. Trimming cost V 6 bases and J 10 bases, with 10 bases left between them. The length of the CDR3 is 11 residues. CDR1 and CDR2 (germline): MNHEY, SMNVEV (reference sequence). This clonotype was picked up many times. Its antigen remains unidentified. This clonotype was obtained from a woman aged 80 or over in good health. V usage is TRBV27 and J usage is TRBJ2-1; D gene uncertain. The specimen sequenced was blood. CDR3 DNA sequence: TGTGCCAGCAGCGCATCAGCGGAGCAGTTCTTC. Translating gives CASSASAEQFF.